The clone carrying this T cell receptor beta chain was picked up a small number of times. In the original analysis: Reference gene primer amplification yielded estimated nucleated cell counts. Sequencing used immunoSEQ multiplex PCR; TCRdb keeps in-frame clones, though not all of them. V and J calls plus clone size are reproduced from that table; the DNA served to infer D and trimming. The sample consists of about 250,000 clones, roughly 83% of them appearing once. These data originate in a study of blood T cell repertoires in COVID-19. One Seattle source followed patients from active infection through their disease course. The CDR3 has 16 residues. Trimming took 3 bases from V and 5 from J; bases not matched to a gene: 9. In germline, CDR1 is KGHDR, CDR2 SFDVKD.

This chain connects TRBV24-1 to TRBJ2-3, with 8 bases matching TRBD1. This sequence originates from an elderly woman with COVID-19, enrolled during active disease. The source material was peripheral blood. Here the CDR3 DNA reads TGTGCCACCAGTGATCCCGGCAGGGGGCGGATAGATACGCAGTATTTT. This encodes CATSDPGRGRIDTQYF.